This TCR beta chain was recorded in a study of shared clonotypes between healthy human individuals. Study context: CD4 naive and CD4 memory each took three plates per donor, while CD8 naive took two and CD8 memory one.

Authors' processing steps: Junction-only sequences without quality scores came from ImmunoSEQ, so filtering differed. Assay: immunoSEQ multiplex PCR; the TCRdb copy retains only in-frame clones and omits some. That table supplies the V and J calls and clone size; D and trimming were determined from the DNA. The sample contains 2 million to 2.5 million clones, roughly 95% of which appear only once. As regards this clone: Its antigen is currently unknown.

Study-wide findings and caveats: Clonotypes that were shared across a handful of donors made up approximately 5.1% of naive CD4 clonotypes.

The CDR3 has 14 amino acids. From germline, CDR1 is SNHLY and CDR2 FYNNEI. Trimming left V 7 bases short and J 10 bases short, with 17 bases between. The donor population consisted of healthy HIV-negative adults with no recent acute infections or vaccinations. Material: naive CD4+ T cells sorted from blood. Indicated subset: CD45RA+ positively selected. The chain employs TRBV2 and TRBJ1-6; maybe TRBD1 (6 bases). This receptor was obtained from a man younger than 35 in good health. CDR3 nucleotides: TGTGCCAGCAAGCTCGCGGGGGCAGAGTCACCCCTCCACTTT. It specifies CASKLAGAESPLHF.